This record concerns one T cell receptor beta chain sequence. Germline V gene lookup returns CDR1 MNHEY and CDR2 SMNVEV (reference sequence). Between the trimmed V and J ends, which lost 0 bases and 2 bases, there was a span of 8 bases. This CDR3 spans 14 amino acids. Authors' processing steps: Nucleated cell number was recorded as an estimate derived from reference gene primer amplification. TCRdb's table, derived via immunoSEQ multiplex PCR, lists solely in-frame clones and lacks some. V and J calls and clone size follow that table, whereas D and trimming were derived from the DNA. This table has around 28,000 clones, approximately 85% appearing once. These data come from a study of blood T cell repertoires in COVID-19. The overall study: Samples taken during acute and convalescent COVID-19 were collected in the United States, Italy and Spain. T cells, B-cell-depleted T cells, or PBMCs supplied cDNA or gDNA.

Sequences were obtained from peripheral blood. The rearrangement uses TRBV27 and TRBJ2-7; tentative D call: TRBD1 (5 bases). This sequence originates from a human donor in a cohort sampled during active COVID-19. CDR3 residues: CASSLSYRPYEQYF. In DNA form, the CDR3 reads TGTGCCAGCAGTTTATCCTACAGGCCCTACGAGCAGTACTTC.